This T cell receptor (beta chain) was captured in a study of shared clonotypes between healthy human individuals (TCRdb year 2020). Regarding the complete study: The cohort comprised two women and a few men aged 18 to 49 years. For each donor, three plates each were used for CD4 naive and CD4 memory, two plates were used for CD8 naive, and one plate was used for CD8 memory. The study deeply sequenced blood TCR repertoires of about 5 healthy adults to estimate repertoire size and the extent of clonotype sharing between individuals. Leukapheresis yielded between about 0.94 and 8.9 billion PBMCs per donor. To increase sequencing depth and limit assay-specific biases, different laboratories used diverse techniques to prepare libraries and sequence TCR repertoires. Results and caveats for the whole study, not just this receptor: Based on pairwise subsampling, the degree of clonotype sharing among donors was expected to be affected by sequencing depth. Naive subsets generally had larger estimated clonotype richness than memory subsets did. Compared with non-shared clonotypes, the clonotypes found in all four sorted-subset donors had higher generation probabilities. Sampling was restricted to blood, and TCR repertoires in tissues likely differ from the TCR repertoires found in blood. Even with the large sequencing depth, rarefaction of the sorted-subset datasets indicated that sequencing was incomplete. Because the study included a small number of donors, the genetic and exposure-history diversity represented was limited. When four donors were compared, the shared fraction of clonotypes was approximately 5% for naive CD4, 3.5% to 4% for naive CD8, more than 2% for memory CD4, and 0.3% to 0.5% for memory CD8.

Using the deep immunoSEQ assay, TCR CDR3 regions were amplified from genomic DNA by multiplex PCR. Extracted genomic DNA from each cell subset was distributed evenly across all wells of several immunoSEQ 96-well plates, and each plate was treated as a replicate. For sorted subsets, approximately 210 ng of genomic DNA, equivalent to about 30,000 T cell genomes, went into each replicate PCR. Purified libraries were measured with a Qubit 3.0 fluorometer, size-checked on a Bioanalyzer 2100, and measured again with the KAPA Library Quantification kit. Every immunoSEQ 96-well plate was sequenced on a dedicated single-read 150-cycle Illumina NextSeq 550 flow cell. The source study handled its data this way. Because the immunoSEQ output held only junctional sequences and lacked quality scores, the filtering could not match the filtering applied to full-length reads. Sequences were annotated with PyIR, a Python wrapper for IgBLAST v1.9, and V/J genes and CDR3 were assigned using IMGT germline references. Reads were filtered out if the reads had weak V/J assignments (E-value above 1e-6), no CDR3, stop codons, out-of-frame junctions, or ambiguous translated residues. V3J clonotypes were defined as sequences sharing the same inferred V gene, J gene, and CDR3 amino acid sequence. The percentage overlap between two repertoires was calculated by dividing the number of shared unique clonotypes by the size of the smaller repertoire. Richness of each repertoire was evaluated using RTK rarefaction, the Chao1 estimator, and Recon v2.1 estimates of unobserved clonotypes. Generation probabilities were computed with OLGA for all TCRbeta clonotypes obtained by the gDNA method from a handful of donors. In its TCRdb copy, this immuneACCESS table keeps in-frame sequences only and misses some clones. Where compared with another copy, unresolved V genes explain less than half of these, and the others have no known cause. V, J and clone size derive from that table, while D and trimming were established from the DNA sequence. In all, the sample holds 650,000 to 750,000 clones, and approximately 79% of those were seen once. The ten largest clones represent about 1.7% of the sample.

The CDR3 runs 14 residues from the cysteine to the phenylalanine. Only the CDR3 portion is preserved as DNA: 42 bases, with reading frame beginning at the first base. Trimming takes 0 bases from V and 0 bases from J, and the germline ends sit 4 bases apart. Sequences SGHRS (CDR1) and YFSETQ (CDR2) are obtained from the germline V gene. Notes on this clone: It lacks a known antigen. Base quality data are lacking; no much larger clone is found one base away. This same CDR3 is encoded by further DNA sequences in the sample.

Healthy HIV-negative adults with no recently reported acute infections or vaccinations were included as donors. All donors were Caucasian adults living in Nashville, Tennessee, USA. CD4+ T cells were enriched by magnetic negative selection, after which naive cells were positively selected on CD45RA and the negative fraction was taken as the memory subset. Blood was obtained by leukapheresis, after which PBMCs were separated by Ficoll-Histopaque density gradient centrifugation and cryopreserved in liquid nitrogen vapor phase. Purity and quantity of every magnetically sorted T cell population were checked by analytical flow cytometry. Genomic DNA was isolated from every sorted fraction and measured by UV absorbance on a Nanodrop 2000c.

The sample consisted of memory CD4+ T cells sorted from blood. Read against the paper, the sample's cell subset or site label means: CD45RA-negative fraction. This TCR derives from a woman in her 30s in good health. The sequence is built from TRBV5-1 and TRBJ2-1, with the D gene not clear enough to name. The nucleotides read TGCGCCAGCAGCTTGGCGAGCTCCTACAATGAGCAGTTCTTC. Its translation is CASSLASSYNEQFF. When the CDR3 is completed using the reference TRBV5-1 and TRBJ2-1 genes on either side, the full variable domain is KAGVTQTPRYLIKTRGQQVTLSCSPISGHRSVSWYQQTPGQGLQFLFEYFSETQRNKGNFPGRFSGRQFSNSRSEMNVSTLELGDSALYLCASSLASSYNEQFFGPGTRLTVL.